This T cell receptor beta chain was documented in a study of control samples from healthy donors and cancer patients. The assay was immunoSEQ multiplex PCR, and TCRdb's table has in-frame clones only and misses some. Here the sample spans about 51,000 clones, about 80% being singletons. Germline values: CDR1 MDHEN, CDR2 SYDVKM. The ends lost 6 bases at V and 3 bases at J; junction bases unmatched: 7. This CDR3 comprises 15 residues. The receptor was isolated from a man in his 70s in good health. V usage is TRBV28 and J usage is TRBJ1-1; 10 nucleotides agree with TRBD1. Sequencing was carried out using blood. CDR3 protein: CASRTGGAADTEAFF. The CDR3 coding sequence is TGTGCCAGCAGGACAGGGGGCGCGGCGGACACTGAAGCTTTCTTT.